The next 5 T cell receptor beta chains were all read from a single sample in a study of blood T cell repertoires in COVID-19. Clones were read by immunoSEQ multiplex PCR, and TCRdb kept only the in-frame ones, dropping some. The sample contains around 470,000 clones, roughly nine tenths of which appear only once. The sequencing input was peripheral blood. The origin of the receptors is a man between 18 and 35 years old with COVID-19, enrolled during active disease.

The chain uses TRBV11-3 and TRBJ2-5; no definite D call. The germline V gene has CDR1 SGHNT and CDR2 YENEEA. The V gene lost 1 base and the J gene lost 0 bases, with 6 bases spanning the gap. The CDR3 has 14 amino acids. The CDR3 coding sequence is TGTGCCAGCAGCTTAGCGGTGGACCAAGAGACCCAGTACTTC. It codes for CASSLAVDQETQYF.

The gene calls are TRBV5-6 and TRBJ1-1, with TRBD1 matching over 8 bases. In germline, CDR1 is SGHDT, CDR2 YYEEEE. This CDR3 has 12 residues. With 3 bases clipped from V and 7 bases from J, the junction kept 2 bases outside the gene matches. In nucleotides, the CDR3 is TGTGCCAGCAGCTCCGGACAGGGTGAAGCTTTCTTT. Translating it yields CASSSGQGEAFF.

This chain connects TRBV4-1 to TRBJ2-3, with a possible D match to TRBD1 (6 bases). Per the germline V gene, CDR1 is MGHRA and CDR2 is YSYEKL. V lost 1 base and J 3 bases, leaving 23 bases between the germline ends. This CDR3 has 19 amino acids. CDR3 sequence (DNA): TGCGCCAGCAGCCAAGCCCCCGGGACAAGCCTCGGTGGTACAGATACGCAGTATTTT. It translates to CASSQAPGTSLGGTDTQYF.

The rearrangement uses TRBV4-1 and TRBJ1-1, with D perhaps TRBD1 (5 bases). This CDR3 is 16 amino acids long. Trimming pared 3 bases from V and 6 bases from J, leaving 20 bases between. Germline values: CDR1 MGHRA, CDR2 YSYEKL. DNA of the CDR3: TGCGCCAGCAGCCAGTCAAGGGCGGGAGGGGATTCTGAAGCTTTCTTT. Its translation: CASSQSRAGGDSEAFF.

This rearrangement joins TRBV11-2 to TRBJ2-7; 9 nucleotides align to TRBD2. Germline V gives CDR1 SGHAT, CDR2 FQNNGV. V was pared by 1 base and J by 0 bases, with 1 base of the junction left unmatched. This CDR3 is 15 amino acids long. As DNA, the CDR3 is TGTGCCAGCAGCTTAGGACTAGCGGACTCCTACGAGCAGTACTTC. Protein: CASSLGLADSYEQYF.